These T cell receptor beta chains were read from a single sample in a study of regulatory T cells in long-lasting Graves disease. TCRdb reprocessed the multiplex PCR reads with MiXCR, giving one entry per CDR3 protein. The sample lists roughly 250,000 distinct CDR3 sequences; 15% to 20% were seen once. The sample was also reused in another study, on T cells in Graves' hyperthyroidism and ophthalmopathy.

Here the sequenced sample was peripheral blood mononuclear cells (PBMCs), taken at new diagnosis, from a patient treated with antithyroid drugs. These TCRs come from a woman aged 30 to 39 with Graves disease. CDR3s include the opening cysteine and the closing phenylalanine or tryptophan. A D gene is named only where the DNA matches it firmly.

CDR3,D,V
CASSQPTSGVGDTQYF,TRBD2,TRBV4-1
CASSPSGPETQYF,.,TRBV18
CASSPPSLVGNTEAFF,.,TRBV27
CASSIGRGQPQHF,.,TRBV19
CASSSGWGSGANVLTF,.,TRBV11-2
CASSWGTAKVAYEQYF,.,TRBV5-6
CASREDRGSYNSPLHF,TRBD1,TRBV2
CASSWNYAETQYF,.,TRBV12-3/TRBV12-4
CASSSTHRTDLATEAFF,.,TRBV9
CSAPRVDEQFF,.,TRBV20-1
CASRLTGSNEKLFF,.,TRBV6-1
CATSDPGQGRNTEAFF,TRBD1,TRBV24-1
CASSLALSIYNEQFF,.,TRBV7-2
CASSDSGLQEKLFF,.,TRBV7-6
CASSVGDGQPQHF,.,TRBV9
CASSLGYYGYTF,.,TRBV11-2
CASSPREDYGYTF,.,TRBV12-3/TRBV12-4
CASRAGNTIYF,.,TRBV3-1
CASSLGDLRIGNQPQHF,.,TRBV7-9
CSARAPGKAGVFEQYF,TRBD2,TRBV20-1
CASSFFGQGAGETQYF,TRBD1,TRBV28
CASSPGTGGRGETQYF,TRBD1,TRBV18
CASSEPLYRGGGNTEAFF,.,TRBV6-1
CSASSRTNTGELFF,.,TRBV20-1
CASSQRQGVAEAFF,TRBD1,TRBV4-1
CATSREERNQPQHF,.,TRBV15
CSAREVAGKSSYNSPLHF,.,TRBV20-1
CASSLSPGEGSPLHF,.,TRBV5-1
CASSEKERTGNNEKLFF,.,TRBV2
CASSFNNLNTEAFF,.,TRBV12-3/TRBV12-4
CASSEGKGSINYGYTF,.,TRBV6-1
CASGLLAMGEQFF,.,TRBV27
CASSVEEGNAFF,.,TRBV9
CASSDGPGGANVLTF,.,TRBV6-2/TRBV6-3
CASIDRFNYGYTF,.,TRBV7-2